These 12 T cell receptor beta chains were sequenced from one sample in a study of T cells after yellow fever vaccination. TCRdb called the 5' RACE reads again in MiXCR, with one record for every CDR3 protein. The sample records 610,000 or so distinct CDR3 sequences, approximately 13% being singletons. This specimen consisted of PBMCs, obtained on the day of the yellow fever booster vaccination. Every receptor here comes from a man aged 25 to 40 who received the YFV17D yellow fever vaccine.

A few counts support this clonotype. The CDR3 reads CASSLTAIAGEAGELFF. CDR3 DNA: TGTGCCAGCAGTCTAACCGCCATAGCGGGAGAGGCCGGGGAGCTGTTTTTT. The chain employs TRBV27 and TRBJ2-2; 9 nucleotides align to TRBD2. Germline V gives CDR1 MNHEY, CDR2 SMNVEV (reference sequence). V dropped 5 bases and J dropped 6; count of bases not matched to a gene: 13. The CDR3 extends over 17 amino acids.

V is TRBV15 and J is TRBJ2-3; D remains ambiguous. The V gene's germline CDR1 is LNHNV and CDR2 YYDKDF (reference sequence). The CDR3 runs to 13 residues. Trimming stripped 0 bases from V and 4 bases from J, with 5 bases between. CDR3 nucleotide sequence: TGTGCCACCAGCAGAGATCATCCAGATACGCAGTATTTT. Its protein product is CATSRDHPDTQYF.

The V and J genes are TRBV18 and TRBJ1-1; D might be TRBD1 (5 bases). The ends were cut back, 0 bases at V and 2 bases at J, with 10 bases in the middle. The CDR3 is 15 amino acids. CDR1 and CDR2 from the germline V gene are KGHSH and LQKENI. CDR3: CASSPPTGPNTEAFF. CDR3 DNA sequence: TGTGCCAGCTCACCACCGACGGGGCCAAACACTGAAGCTTTCTTT.

As for this clonotype: One junction end does not reproduce the germline sequence, and a read error may be involved. The V call is TRBV7-9, the J call TRBJ2-6; no clear D gene. There are 15 residues in the CDR3. CDR1 SEHNR and CDR2 FQNEAQ come from the germline V gene (reference sequence). In DNA form, the CDR3 reads TGTGCCAGCAGCGCGGACCTCTCTGGGGTCAACGTCCTGACTTTC. This encodes CASSADLSGVNVLTF. Filled out from reference TRBV7-9 and TRBJ2-6, the complete variable domain reads DTGVSQNPRHKITKRGQNVTFRCDPISEHNRLYWYRQTLGQGPEFLTYFQNEAQLEKSRLLSDRFSAERPKGSFSTLEIQRTEQGDSAMYLCASSADLSGVNVLTFGAGSRLTVL.

The rearrangement joins TRBV7-9 to TRBJ2-5; D is unresolved. Trimming took off 4 bases at V and 5 bases at J, with 17 bases between the two ends. Germline CDR1 and CDR2: SEHNR and FQNEAQ (reference sequence). This CDR3 region has 15 residues. In nucleotides, the CDR3 is TGTGCCAGCAGCTGGGCGTTACTGCGGCCGGAGACCCAGTACTTC. It codes for CASSWALLRPETQYF. The entire variable domain, with the rest obtained from reference TRBV7-9 and TRBJ2-5, is as follows: DTGVSQNPRHKITKRGQNVTFRCDPISEHNRLYWYRQTLGQGPEFLTYFQNEAQLEKSRLLSDRFSAERPKGSFSTLEIQRTEQGDSAMYLCASSWALLRPETQYFGPGTRLLVL.

This clonotype was detected only a few times. The J gene is TRBJ2-7, the V gene TRBV5-6; D unclear. The CDR3 is made up of 14 amino acids. V was trimmed by 4 bases and J by 2 bases, leaving 13 bases between them. Per germline, CDR1 SGHDT and CDR2 YYEEEE. CDR3 coding DNA: TGTGCCAGCAGCGTCACCAGAAACACCTACGAGCAGTACTTC. The encoded protein is CASSVTRNTYEQYF.

J is TRBJ2-7 and V is TRBV20-1; TRBD2 agrees at 7 bases. The CDR3 totals 15 residues. V lost 1 base to trimming and J lost 0 bases; unmatched junction nucleotides: 6. In germline, CDR1 is DFQATT, CDR2 SNEGSKA (reference sequence). The CDR3 bases are TGCAGTGCTAGAGCCTTGCGGGAGTTCTCCTACGAGCAGTACTTC. This translates into CSARALREFSYEQYF.

V is TRBV12-3 or TRBV12-4 and J is TRBJ1-1, with a possible D match to TRBD1 (6 bases). Trimming removed 5 bases from V and 8 bases from J, with 18 bases in between. The CDR3 consists of 14 residues. The CDR3 coding sequence is TGTGCCAGCAGTAGCCTGACAGGAAGGGCCGAAGCTTTCTTT. It is translated as CASSSLTGRAEAFF.

This clonotype was counted a few times. This rearrangement joins TRBV12-3 or TRBV12-4 to TRBJ2-7, with 9 bases fitting TRBD1. CDR3 size: 14 residues. J lost 5 bases, V lost 5 bases, and 7 bases had no gene match. Here the CDR3 reads CASSPGTGRDEQYF. CDR3 nucleotides: TGTGCCAGCAGTCCCGGGACAGGGAGGGACGAGCAGTACTTC.

This sequence joins TRBV5-1 and TRBJ2-7, with 7 bases that match TRBD1. Germline lookup yields CDR1 SGHRS and CDR2 YFSETQ. This CDR3 region has 13 residues. V shed 4 bases, J shed 7 bases, and the junction held 8 bases outside the gene matches. The CDR3 here is CASSRQGSSEQYF. Here the CDR3 DNA reads TGCGCCAGCAGCCGACAGGGAAGTAGTGAGCAGTACTTC.

The V and J genes are TRBV6-5 and TRBJ2-7; no firm D call. CDR1 and CDR2 from the germline V gene are MNHEY and SVGAGI. Trimming took off 4 bases at V and 2 bases at J, with 9 bases between the two ends. The length of the CDR3 is 13 residues. The CDR3 is CASSSTAAYEQYF. Here the CDR3 DNA reads TGTGCCAGCAGTTCCACGGCGGCCTACGAGCAGTACTTC.

This clonotype was recorded many times. One end of the junction fails to match germline, which may point to a read error. The chain couples TRBV29-1 to TRBJ2-5, with D possibly being TRBD1 (6 bases). Per germline, CDR1 SQVTM and CDR2 ANQGSEA. The CDR3 extends over 14 amino acids. The CDR3 loop reads CSGETTGQGETQYF. The CDR3, as DNA: TGCAGCGGTGAAACGACAGGCCAAGGAGAGACCCAGTACTTC.